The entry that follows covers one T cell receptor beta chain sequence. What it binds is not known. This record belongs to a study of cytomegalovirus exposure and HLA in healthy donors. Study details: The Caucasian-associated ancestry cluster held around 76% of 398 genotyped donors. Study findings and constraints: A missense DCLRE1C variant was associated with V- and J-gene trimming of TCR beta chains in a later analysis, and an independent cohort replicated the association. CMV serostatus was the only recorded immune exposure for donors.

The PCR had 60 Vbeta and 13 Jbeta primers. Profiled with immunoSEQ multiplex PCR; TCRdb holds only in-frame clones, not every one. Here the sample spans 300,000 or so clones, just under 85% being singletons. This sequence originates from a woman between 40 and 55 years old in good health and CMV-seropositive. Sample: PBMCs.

The CDR3, as DNA: TGTGCCTGGAGTCAAACCAGGGCCGACACCATATATTTT. Protein product: CAWSQTRADTIYF. This chain uses TRBV30 with TRBJ1-3; maybe TRBD1 (5 bases). Trimming cost V 2 bases and J 8 bases, with 13 bases left between them. This CDR3 is built from 13 residues. CDR1 and CDR2 from the germline V gene are GTSNPN and SVGIG (reference sequence).